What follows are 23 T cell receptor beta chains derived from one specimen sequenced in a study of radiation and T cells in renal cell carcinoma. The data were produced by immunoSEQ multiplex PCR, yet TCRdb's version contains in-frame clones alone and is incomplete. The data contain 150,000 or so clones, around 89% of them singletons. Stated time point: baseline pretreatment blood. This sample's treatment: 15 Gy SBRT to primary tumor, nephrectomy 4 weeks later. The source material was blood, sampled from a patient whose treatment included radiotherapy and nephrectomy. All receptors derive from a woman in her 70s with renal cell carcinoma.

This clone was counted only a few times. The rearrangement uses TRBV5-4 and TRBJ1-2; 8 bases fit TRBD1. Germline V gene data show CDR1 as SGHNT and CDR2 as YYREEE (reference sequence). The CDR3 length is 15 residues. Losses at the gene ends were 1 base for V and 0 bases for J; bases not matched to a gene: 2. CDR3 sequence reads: CASSLPGQANYGYTF. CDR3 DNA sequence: TGTGCCAGCAGCTTGCCGGGACAGGCTAACTATGGCTACACCTTC.

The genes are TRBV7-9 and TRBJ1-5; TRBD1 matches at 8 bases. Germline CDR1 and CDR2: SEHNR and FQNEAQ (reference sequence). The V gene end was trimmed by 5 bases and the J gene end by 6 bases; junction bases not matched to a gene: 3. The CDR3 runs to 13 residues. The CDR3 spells CASSGQGSQPQHF. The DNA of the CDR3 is TGTGCCAGCAGCGGACAGGGCAGTCAGCCCCAGCATTTT.

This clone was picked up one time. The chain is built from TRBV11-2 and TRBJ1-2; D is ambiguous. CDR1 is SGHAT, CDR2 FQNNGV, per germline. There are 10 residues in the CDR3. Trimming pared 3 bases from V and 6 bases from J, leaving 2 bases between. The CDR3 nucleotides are TGTGCCAGCAGCTTTGATGGCTACACCTTC. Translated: CASSFDGYTF.

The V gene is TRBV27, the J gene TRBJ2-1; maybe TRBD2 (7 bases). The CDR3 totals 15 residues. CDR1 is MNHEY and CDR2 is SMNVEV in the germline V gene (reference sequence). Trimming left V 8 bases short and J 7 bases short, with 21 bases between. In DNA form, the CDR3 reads TGTGCCAGCCGGTGGATCCGGGGGGCCGGGAATGAGCAGTTCTTC. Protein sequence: CASRWIRGAGNEQFF.

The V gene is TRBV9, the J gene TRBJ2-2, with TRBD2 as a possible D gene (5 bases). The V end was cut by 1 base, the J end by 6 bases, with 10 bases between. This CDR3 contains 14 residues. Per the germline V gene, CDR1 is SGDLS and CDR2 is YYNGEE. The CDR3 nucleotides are TGTGCCAGCAGCGTAACTAGTAATCCCGGGGAGCTGTTTTTT. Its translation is CASSVTSNPGELFF.

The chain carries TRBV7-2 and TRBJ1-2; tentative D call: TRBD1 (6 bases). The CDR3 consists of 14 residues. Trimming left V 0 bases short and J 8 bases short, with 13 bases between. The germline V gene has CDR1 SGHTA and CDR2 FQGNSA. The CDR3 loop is CASSLARRGHGYTF. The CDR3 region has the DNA TGTGCCAGCAGCTTAGCGCGCAGGGGCCACGGCTACACCTTC.

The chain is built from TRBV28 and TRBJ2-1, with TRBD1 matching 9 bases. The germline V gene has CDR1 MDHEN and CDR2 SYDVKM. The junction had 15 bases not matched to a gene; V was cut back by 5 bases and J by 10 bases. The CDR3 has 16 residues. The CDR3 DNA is TGTGCCAGCAGTATACAGATAGGACAGGGGTCTGGGGAGCAGTTCTTC. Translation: CASSIQIGQGSGEQFF.

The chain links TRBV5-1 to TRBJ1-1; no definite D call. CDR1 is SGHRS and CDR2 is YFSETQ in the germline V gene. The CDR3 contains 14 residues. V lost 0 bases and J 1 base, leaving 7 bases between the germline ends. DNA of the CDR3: TGCGCCAGCAGCTTGGCCCAGCAGAACACTGAAGCTTTCTTT. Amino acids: CASSLAQQNTEAFF.

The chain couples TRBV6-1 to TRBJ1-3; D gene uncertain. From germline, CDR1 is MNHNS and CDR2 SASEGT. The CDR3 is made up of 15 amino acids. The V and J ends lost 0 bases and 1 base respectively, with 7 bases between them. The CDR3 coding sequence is TGTGCCAGCAGTGAAGCGCGAGTATCTGGAAACACCATATATTTT. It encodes CASSEARVSGNTIYF.

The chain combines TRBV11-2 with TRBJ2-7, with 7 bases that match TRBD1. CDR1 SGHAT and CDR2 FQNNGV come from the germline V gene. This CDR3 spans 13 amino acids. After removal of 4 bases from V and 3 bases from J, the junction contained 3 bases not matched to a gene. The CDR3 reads CASSSYRGYEQYF. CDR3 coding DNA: TGTGCCAGCAGCTCTTACAGGGGCTACGAGCAGTACTTC. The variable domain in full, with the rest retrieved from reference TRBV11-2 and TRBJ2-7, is EAGVAQSPRYKIIEKRQSVAFWCNPISGHATLYWYQQILGQGPKLLIQFQNNGVVDDSQLPKDRFSAERLKGVDSTLKIQPAKLEDSAVYLCASSSYRGYEQYFGPGTRLTVT.

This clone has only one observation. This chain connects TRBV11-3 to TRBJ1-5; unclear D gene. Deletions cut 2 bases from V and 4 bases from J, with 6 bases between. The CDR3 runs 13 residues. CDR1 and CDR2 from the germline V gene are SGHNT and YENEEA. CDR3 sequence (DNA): TGTGCCAGCAGCTTATCGGGAAATCAGCCCCAGCATTTT. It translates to CASSLSGNQPQHF.

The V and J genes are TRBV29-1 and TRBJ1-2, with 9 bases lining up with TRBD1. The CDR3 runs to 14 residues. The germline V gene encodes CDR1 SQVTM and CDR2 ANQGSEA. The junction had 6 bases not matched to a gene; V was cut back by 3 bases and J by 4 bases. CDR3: CSVDSTGGGYGYTF. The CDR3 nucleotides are TGCAGCGTTGATTCGACAGGGGGTGGCTATGGCTACACCTTC.

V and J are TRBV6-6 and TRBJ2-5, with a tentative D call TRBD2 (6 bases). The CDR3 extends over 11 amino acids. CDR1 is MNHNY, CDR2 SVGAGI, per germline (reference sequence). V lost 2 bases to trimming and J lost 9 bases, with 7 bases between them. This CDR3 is CASSYERAQYF. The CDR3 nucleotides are TGTGCCAGCAGTTACGAGCGGGCCCAGTACTTC.

CDR3 in amino acids: CASSDIDRSYTEAFF. The DNA of the CDR3 is TGTGCCAGCAGCGACATAGACAGGAGCTACACTGAAGCTTTCTTT. The rearrangement links TRBV9 to TRBJ1-1; D might be TRBD1 (6 bases). This CDR3 has 15 residues. Germline V gene data show CDR1 as SGDLS and CDR2 as YYNGEE. V dropped 3 bases and J dropped 3 bases, with 15 bases sitting between them.

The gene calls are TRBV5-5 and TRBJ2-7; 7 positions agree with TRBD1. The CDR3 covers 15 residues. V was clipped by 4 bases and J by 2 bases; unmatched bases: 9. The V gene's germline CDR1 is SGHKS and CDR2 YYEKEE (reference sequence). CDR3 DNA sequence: TGTGCCAGCAGCCAAGAGGGGGCCAGGACCTACGAGCAGTACTTC. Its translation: CASSQEGARTYEQYF.

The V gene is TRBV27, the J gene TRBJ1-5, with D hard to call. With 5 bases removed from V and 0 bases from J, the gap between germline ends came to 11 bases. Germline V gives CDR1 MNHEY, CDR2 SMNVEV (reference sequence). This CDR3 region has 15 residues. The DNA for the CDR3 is TGTGCCAGCAGTCCCAGGACTTATAGCAATCAGCCCCAGCATTTT. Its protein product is CASSPRTYSNQPQHF.

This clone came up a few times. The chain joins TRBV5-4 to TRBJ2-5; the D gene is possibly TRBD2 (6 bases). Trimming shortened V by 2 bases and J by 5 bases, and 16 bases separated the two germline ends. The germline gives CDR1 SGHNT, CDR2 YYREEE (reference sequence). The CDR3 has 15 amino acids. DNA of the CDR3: TGTGCCAGCAGCTTAGGGCGCGGGGCCGGGGAGACCCAGTACTTC. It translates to CASSLGRGAGETQYF.

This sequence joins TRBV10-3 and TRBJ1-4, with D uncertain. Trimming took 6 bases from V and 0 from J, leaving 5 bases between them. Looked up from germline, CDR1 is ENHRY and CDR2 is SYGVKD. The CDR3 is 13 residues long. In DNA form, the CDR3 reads TGTGCCATCAGCCCCTCAACTAATGAAAAACTGTTTTTT. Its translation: CAISPSTNEKLFF.

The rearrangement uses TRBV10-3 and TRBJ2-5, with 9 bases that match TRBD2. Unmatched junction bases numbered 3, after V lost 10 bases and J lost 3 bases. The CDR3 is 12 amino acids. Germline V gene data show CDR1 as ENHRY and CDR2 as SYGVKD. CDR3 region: CATRTSEETQYF. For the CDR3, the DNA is TGTGCCACACGGACTAGCGAAGAGACCCAGTACTTC.

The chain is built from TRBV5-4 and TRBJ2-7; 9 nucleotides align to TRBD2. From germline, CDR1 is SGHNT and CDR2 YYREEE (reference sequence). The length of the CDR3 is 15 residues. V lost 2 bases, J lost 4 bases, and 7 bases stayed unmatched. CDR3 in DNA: TGTGCCAGCAGCTTCGGCGGGGGGGCCTCTTACGAGCAGTACTTC. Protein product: CASSFGGGASYEQYF.

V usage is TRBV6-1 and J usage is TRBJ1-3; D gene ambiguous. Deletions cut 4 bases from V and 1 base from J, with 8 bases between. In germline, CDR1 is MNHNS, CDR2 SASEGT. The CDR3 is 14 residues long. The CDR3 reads CASSAPASGNTIYF. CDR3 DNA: TGTGCCAGCAGTGCCCCAGCATCTGGAAACACCATATATTTT.

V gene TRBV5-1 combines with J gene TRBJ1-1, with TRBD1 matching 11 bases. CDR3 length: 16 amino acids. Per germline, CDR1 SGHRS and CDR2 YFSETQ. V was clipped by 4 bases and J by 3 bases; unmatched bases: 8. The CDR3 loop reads CASSQGQGVIDTEAFF. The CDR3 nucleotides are TGCGCCAGCAGCCAGGGACAGGGGGTGATAGACACTGAAGCTTTCTTT.

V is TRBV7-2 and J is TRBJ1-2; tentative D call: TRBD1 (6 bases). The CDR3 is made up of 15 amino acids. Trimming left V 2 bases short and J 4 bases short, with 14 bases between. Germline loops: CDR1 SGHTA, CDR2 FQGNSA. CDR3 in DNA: TGTGCCAGCAGCTTATTCCCGGGGGGGCCCTATGGCTACACCTTC. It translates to CASSLFPGGPYGYTF.